The entry below describes one T cell receptor beta chain. V dropped 9 bases and J dropped 1 base, with 16 bases sitting between them. CDR1 and CDR2 (germline): LNHDA, SQIVND (reference sequence). The CDR3 sequence is 15 residues long. The data were taken from a study of CD8 T cells in Susac syndrome. Included as multiple sclerosis controls were treatment-naive patients who had stable or active relapsing-remitting disease. RNA amounts of about 0.5 to 1 ug underwent reverse transcription with random hexamers. TCRdb re-called the immunoSEQ multiplex PCR reads through MiXCR, storing one row per CDR3 protein. The profile shows about 290,000 distinct CDR3 sequences, approximately 91% of them singletons.

The receptor's source is a human donor with multiple sclerosis. Sequencing was performed on CD8+ T cells from PBMCs. The rearrangement links TRBV19 to TRBJ2-1, with D unclear. Here the CDR3 DNA reads TGTGCCAGCAGCGTTACCGGGCCATCCTACAATGAGCAGTTCTTC. This codes for CASSVTGPSYNEQFF.